Below, 10 T cell receptor beta chains from the same sample are listed, as sequenced in a study of beta chain features in type 1 diabetes. Overall study findings and caveats: TCRB CDR3 length was moderately but significantly reduced in all four CD4+ subsets of Type 1 diabetes patients.

These receptors are not linked to any known antigen. Every isolated RNA sample was fully reverse transcribed, so sequencing captured expressed TCRB transcripts. Repertoires were generated with immunoSEQ multiplex PCR, while TCRdb's copy carries only in-frame clones and drops some. The sample has 600,000 to 750,000 clones; around an eighth are singletons. Sequenced material: naive CD4+ T cells from blood. The receptors come from a man aged 25 to 40 with type 1 diabetes.

In this sample, this clone turned up a few times. The chain employs TRBV18 and TRBJ1-5, with 7 bases fitting TRBD1. V was pared by 4 bases and J by 5 bases, with 2 bases of the junction left unmatched. CDR3 length equals 13 residues. The germline V gene has CDR1 KGHSH and CDR2 LQKENI. The CDR3, as DNA: TGTGCCAGCTCACGTACAGGGGATCAGCCCCAGCATTTT. Its protein product is CASSRTGDQPQHF.

In its sample, this clone was seen a few times. The rearrangement links TRBV4-3 to TRBJ1-6; perhaps TRBD1 as D (5 bases). The CDR3 runs 15 residues. Per germline, CDR1 LGHNA and CDR2 YSLEER. Trimming removed 4 bases from V and 8 bases from J, with 15 bases in between. CDR3 sequence reads: CASSLLRDGDSPLHF. The CDR3 DNA reads TGCGCCAGCAGCCTACTTCGGGACGGCGATTCACCCCTCCACTTT.

This clone has only a few counts. The V gene is TRBV30, the J gene TRBJ2-3; TRBD1 is a possible D gene (5 bases). Germline V gene data show CDR1 as GTSNPN and CDR2 as SVGIG (reference sequence). The V and J ends lost 0 bases and 2 bases respectively, with 6 bases between them. This CDR3 spans 13 amino acids. The CDR3 spells CAWSVGATDTQYF. The DNA for the CDR3 is TGTGCCTGGAGTGTAGGGGCCACAGATACGCAGTATTTT.

The sample holds a few counts of this clone. This rearrangement joins TRBV7-2 to TRBJ1-6; TRBD1 aligns across 10 bases. Germline CDR1 SGHTA, CDR2 FQGNSA. This CDR3 contains 14 residues. The V segment lost 5 bases and the J segment 9 bases; nucleotides outside the gene matches: 4. The CDR3 protein is CASSPGQGTSPLHF. The CDR3, as DNA: TGTGCCAGCAGCCCGGGACAGGGGACTTCACCCCTCCACTTT.

The chain employs TRBV11-2 and TRBJ2-3, with D hard to call. The CDR3 totals 16 residues. The V end was cut by 1 base, the J end by 0 bases, with 11 bases between. Germline assignment: CDR1 SGHAT and CDR2 FQNNGV. This chain's CDR3 is CASSLGGGPSTDTQYF. In nucleotides, the CDR3 is TGTGCCAGCAGCTTAGGTGGCGGACCTAGCACAGATACGCAGTATTTT.

The chain's CDR3 is CASSLQLNTGELFF. As DNA, the CDR3 is TGCGCCAGCAGCCTCCAGCTAAACACCGGGGAGCTGTTTTTT. The chain links TRBV4-3 to TRBJ2-2; D remains unclear. With 4 bases removed from V and 2 bases from J, the gap between germline ends came to 8 bases. This CDR3 has 14 residues. Per the germline V gene, CDR1 is LGHNA and CDR2 is YSLEER.

The gene calls are TRBV18 and TRBJ2-3, with D uncertain. This CDR3 has 15 residues. V was shortened by 0 bases and J by 4 bases, with 11 bases between the two germline ends. Germline V gene data show CDR1 as KGHSH and CDR2 as LQKENI. The CDR3 reads CASSPPSLQADTQYF. Here the CDR3 DNA reads TGTGCCAGCTCACCACCAAGTCTCCAGGCAGATACGCAGTATTTT.

The V and J genes are TRBV30 and TRBJ1-3; no clear D gene. The CDR3 consists of 16 residues. Germline CDR1 GTSNPN, CDR2 SVGIG (reference sequence). Trimming took 2 bases from V and 0 from J, leaving 14 bases between them. The CDR3 DNA reads as TGTGCCTGGAGTTCTGGGGTCTACAGCTCTGGAAACACCATATATTTT. It translates to CAWSSGVYSSGNTIYF.

The chain carries TRBV5-6 and TRBJ2-7; tentative D call: TRBD1 (6 bases). The CDR3 consists of 13 residues. Germline CDR1 is SGHDT and CDR2 is YYEEEE. Trimming took off 4 bases at V and 6 bases at J, with 14 bases between the two ends. The CDR3 region is CASSGTGTSEQYF. As DNA, the CDR3 is TGTGCCAGCAGCGGTACAGGGACCTCCGAGCAGTACTTC.

This clone was counted a few times. Other DNA sequences in the same sample also yield this CDR3. The V gene is TRBV6-5, the J gene TRBJ1-2; 8 bases are a match to TRBD1. Germline V gene data show CDR1 as MNHEY and CDR2 as SVGAGI. J gave up 5 bases and V 4 bases, and 6 bases lay outside the gene matches. There are 14 residues in the CDR3. The CDR3 reads CASSSRDRGYGYTF. The CDR3 region has the DNA TGTGCCAGCAGTTCCCGAGACAGGGGATATGGCTACACCTTC.